The rows below give T cell receptor beta chains drawn from one sample of a study of blood T cell repertoires in COVID-19. Measured with immunoSEQ multiplex PCR; TCRdb has only the in-frame clones, and not every one. Of approximately 110,000 clones in the sample, 70% to 80% are singletons; the top ten hold 20%. The sequenced sample consisted of peripheral blood. These receptors were taken from a man between 65 and 85 years old with active or convalescent COVID-19. CDR3s include the opening cysteine and the closing phenylalanine or tryptophan. D genes are given only for firm matches. The size of a clone is reported for some rows only, either as once, few or many, or as a class for expanded clones.

V gene: TRBV6-5; J gene: TRBJ2-7; D gene: -; clone size: -; CDR3 DNA: TGTGCCAGCAGGGCCCGTTCTTCCTACGAGCAGTACTTC; CDR3 protein: CASRARSSYEQYF
V gene: TRBV9; J gene: TRBJ1-6; D gene: -; clone size: -; CDR3 DNA: TGTGCCAGCAGCGTAACGACAGATTCACCCCTCCACTTT; CDR3 protein: CASSVTTDSPLHF
V gene: TRBV30; J gene: TRBJ1-2; D gene: TRBD1; clone size: -; CDR3 DNA: TGTGCCTTGGACGGGACAGGATCACCCTATGGCTACACCTTC; CDR3 protein: CALDGTGSPYGYTF
V gene: TRBV19; J gene: TRBJ2-1; D gene: TRBD2; clone size: -; CDR3 DNA: TGTGCCAGTATCCAGCGGGGGGCCAATGAGCAGTTCTTC; CDR3 protein: CASIQRGANEQFF
V gene: TRBV2; J gene: TRBJ1-6; D gene: -; clone size: few; CDR3 DNA: TGTGCCAGCAGTGAAGGGACTCACTATAATTCACCCCTCCACTTT; CDR3 protein: CASSEGTHYNSPLHF
V gene: TRBV29-1; J gene: TRBJ1-1; D gene: -; clone size: few; CDR3 DNA: TGCAGCGTTGACGTATTGGGGGCAGGTTCTGAAGCTTTCTTT; CDR3 protein: CSVDVLGAGSEAFF
V gene: TRBV3-1/TRBV3-2; J gene: TRBJ1-5; D gene: -; clone size: -; CDR3 DNA: TGTGCCAGCAGCCAAGGGCAGGGTAGCAATCAGCCCCAGCATTTT; CDR3 protein: CASSQGQGSNQPQHF
V gene: TRBV6-6; J gene: TRBJ1-5; D gene: -; clone size: -; CDR3 DNA: TGTGCCAGCATCCCCGTGGACAGAAATCAGCCCCAGCATTTT; CDR3 protein: CASIPVDRNQPQHF
V gene: TRBV6-5; J gene: TRBJ2-7; D gene: TRBD2; clone size: once; CDR3 DNA: TGTGCCAGTGGACTAGCGGGGGCTACCTACGAGCAGTACTTC; CDR3 protein: CASGLAGATYEQYF
V gene: TRBV18; J gene: TRBJ1-6; D gene: TRBD1; clone size: -; CDR3 DNA: TGTGCCAGCCGAACCCGGGACAGGGTTTCACCCCTCCACTTT; CDR3 protein: CASRTRDRVSPLHF
V gene: TRBV5-1; J gene: TRBJ2-1; D gene: TRBD2; clone size: -; CDR3 DNA: TGCGCCAGCAGCCCCGGACTAGCGGGAGGGATATACAATGAGCAGTTCTTC; CDR3 protein: CASSPGLAGGIYNEQFF
V gene: TRBV28; J gene: TRBJ1-1; D gene: -; clone size: -; CDR3 DNA: TGTGCCAGCAGTTTAGAGAAGAAAGCTTTCTTT; CDR3 protein: CASSLEKKAFF
V gene: TRBV6-5; J gene: TRBJ2-2; D gene: TRBD1; clone size: once; CDR3 DNA: TGTGCCAGAGAAGACAGGGTGGGCACCGGGGAGCTGTTTTTT; CDR3 protein: CAREDRVGTGELFF
V gene: TRBV6-5; J gene: TRBJ2-3; D gene: -; clone size: -; CDR3 DNA: TGTGCCAGCAGTTATTGGGGGGCAGATACGCAGTATTTT; CDR3 protein: CASSYWGADTQYF
V gene: TRBV5-1; J gene: TRBJ1-2; D gene: TRBD1; clone size: few; CDR3 DNA: TGCGCCAGCACTCCGGGACAGAACTATGGCTACACCTTC; CDR3 protein: CASTPGQNYGYTF
V gene: TRBV7-3; J gene: TRBJ1-3; D gene: -; clone size: -; CDR3 DNA: TGTGCCAGCAGCGAAGGACAGAGCTCTGGAAACACCATATATTTT; CDR3 protein: CASSEGQSSGNTIYF